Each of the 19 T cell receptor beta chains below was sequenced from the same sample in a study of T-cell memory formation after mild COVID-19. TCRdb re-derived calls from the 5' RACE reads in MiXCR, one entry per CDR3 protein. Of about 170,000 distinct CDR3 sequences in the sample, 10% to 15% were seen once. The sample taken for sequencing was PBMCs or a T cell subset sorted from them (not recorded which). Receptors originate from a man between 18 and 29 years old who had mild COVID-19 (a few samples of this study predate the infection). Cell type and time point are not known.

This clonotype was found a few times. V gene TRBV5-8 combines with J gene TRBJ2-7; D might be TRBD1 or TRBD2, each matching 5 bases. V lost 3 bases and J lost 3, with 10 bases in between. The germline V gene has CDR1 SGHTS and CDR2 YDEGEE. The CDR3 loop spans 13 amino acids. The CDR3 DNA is TGTGCCAGCAGCTCCAGGGAGATCTACGAGCAGTACTTC. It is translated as CASSSREIYEQYF.

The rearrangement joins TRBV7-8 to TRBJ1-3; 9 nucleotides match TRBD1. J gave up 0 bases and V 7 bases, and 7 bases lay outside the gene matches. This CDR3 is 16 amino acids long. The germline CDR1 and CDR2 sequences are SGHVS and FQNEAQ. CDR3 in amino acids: CASTEQGAVSGNTIYF. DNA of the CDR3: TGTGCCAGCACCGAACAGGGGGCCGTCTCTGGAAACACCATATATTTT.

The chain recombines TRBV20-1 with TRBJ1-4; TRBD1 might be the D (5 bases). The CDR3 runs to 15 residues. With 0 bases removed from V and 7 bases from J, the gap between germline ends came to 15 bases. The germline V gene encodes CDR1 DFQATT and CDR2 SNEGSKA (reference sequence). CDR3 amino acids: CSARDNGGGIEKLFF. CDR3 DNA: TGCAGTGCTAGAGATAATGGGGGGGGGATTGAAAAACTGTTTTTT.

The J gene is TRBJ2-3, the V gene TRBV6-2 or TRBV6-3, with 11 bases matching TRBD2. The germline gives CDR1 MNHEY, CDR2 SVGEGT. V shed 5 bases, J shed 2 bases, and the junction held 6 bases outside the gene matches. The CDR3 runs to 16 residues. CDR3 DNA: TGTGCCAGCAGTAACCGACTAGCGGGGACCACAGATACGCAGTATTTT. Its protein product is CASSNRLAGTTDTQYF.

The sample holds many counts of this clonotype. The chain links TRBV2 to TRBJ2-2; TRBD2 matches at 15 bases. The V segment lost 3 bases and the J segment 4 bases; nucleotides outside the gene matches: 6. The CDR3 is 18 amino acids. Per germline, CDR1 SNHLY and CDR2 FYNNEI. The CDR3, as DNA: TGTGCCAGCAGTGACCTCGGACTAGCGGGGGGGCCCACCGGGGAGCTGTTTTTT. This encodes CASSDLGLAGGPTGELFF.

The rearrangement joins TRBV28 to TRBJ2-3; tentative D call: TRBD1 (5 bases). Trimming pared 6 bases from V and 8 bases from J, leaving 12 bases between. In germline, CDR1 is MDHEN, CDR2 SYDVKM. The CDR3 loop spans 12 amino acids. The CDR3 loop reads CASRPQQGTQYF. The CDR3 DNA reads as TGTGCCAGCAGGCCCCAGCAGGGTACGCAGTATTTT. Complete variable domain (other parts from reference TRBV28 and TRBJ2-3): DVKVTQSSRYLVKRTGEKVFLECVQDMDHENMFWYRQDPGLGLRLIYFSYDVKMKEKGDIPEGYSVSREKKERFSLILESASTNQTSMYLCASRPQQGTQYFGPGTRLTVL.

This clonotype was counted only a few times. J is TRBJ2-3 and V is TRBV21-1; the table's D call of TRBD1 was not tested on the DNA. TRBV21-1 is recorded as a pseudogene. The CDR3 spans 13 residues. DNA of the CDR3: TGTGCCAGCAGCAACCCCGGGGGAGATACGCAGTATTTT. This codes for CASSNPGGDTQYF.

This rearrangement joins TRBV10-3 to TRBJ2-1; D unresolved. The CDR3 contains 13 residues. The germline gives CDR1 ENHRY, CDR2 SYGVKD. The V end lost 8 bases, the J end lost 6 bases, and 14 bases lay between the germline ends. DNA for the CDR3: TGTGCCATCCGCCGTAGGTCCAGCAATGAGCAGTTCTTC. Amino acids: CAIRRRSSNEQFF.

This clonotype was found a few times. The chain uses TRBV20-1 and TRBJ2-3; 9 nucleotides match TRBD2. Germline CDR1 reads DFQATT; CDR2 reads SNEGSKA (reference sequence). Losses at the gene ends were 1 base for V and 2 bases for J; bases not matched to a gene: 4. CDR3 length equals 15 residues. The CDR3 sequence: CSARGPSGATDTQYF. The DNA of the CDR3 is TGCAGTGCTAGAGGTCCTAGCGGGGCCACAGATACGCAGTATTTT.

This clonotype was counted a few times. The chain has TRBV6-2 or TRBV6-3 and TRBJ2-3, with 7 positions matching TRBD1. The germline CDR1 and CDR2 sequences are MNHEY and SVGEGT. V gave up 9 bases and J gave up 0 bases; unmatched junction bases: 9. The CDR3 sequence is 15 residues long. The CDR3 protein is CARKKGQKSTDTQYF. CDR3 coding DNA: TGTGCCAGAAAAAAGGGACAGAAAAGCACAGATACGCAGTATTTT.

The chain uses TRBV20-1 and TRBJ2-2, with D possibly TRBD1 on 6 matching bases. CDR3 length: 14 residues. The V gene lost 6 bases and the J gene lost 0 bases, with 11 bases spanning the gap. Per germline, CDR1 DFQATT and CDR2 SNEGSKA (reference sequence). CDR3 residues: CSATGTTNTGELFF. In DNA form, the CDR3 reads TGCAGTGCGACCGGGACAACGAACACCGGGGAGCTGTTTTTT.

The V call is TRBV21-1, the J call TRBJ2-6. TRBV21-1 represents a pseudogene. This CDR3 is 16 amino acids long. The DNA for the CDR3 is TGTGCCAGCAGCCCCGTTCGGGGGCTTGGGGCCAACGTCCTGACTTTC. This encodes CASSPVRGLGANVLTF.

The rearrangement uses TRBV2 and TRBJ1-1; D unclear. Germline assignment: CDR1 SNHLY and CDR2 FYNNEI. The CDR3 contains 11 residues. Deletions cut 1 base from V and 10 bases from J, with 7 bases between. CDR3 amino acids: CASSEGAAAFF. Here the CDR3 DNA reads TGTGCCAGCAGTGAAGGCGCGGCAGCTTTCTTT.

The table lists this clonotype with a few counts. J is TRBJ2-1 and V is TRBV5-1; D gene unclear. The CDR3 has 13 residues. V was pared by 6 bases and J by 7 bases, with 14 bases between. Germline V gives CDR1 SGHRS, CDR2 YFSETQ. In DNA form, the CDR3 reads TGCGCCAGCACCTCCTCGTATGGAAATGAGCAGTTCTTC. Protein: CASTSSYGNEQFF.

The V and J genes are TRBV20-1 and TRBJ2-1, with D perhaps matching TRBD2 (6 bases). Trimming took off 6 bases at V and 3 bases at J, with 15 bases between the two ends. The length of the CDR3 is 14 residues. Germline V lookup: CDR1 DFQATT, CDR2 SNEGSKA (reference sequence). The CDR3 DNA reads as TGCAGTGCCGCAACTAGCCTTTTCTACAATGAGCAGTTCTTC. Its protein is CSAATSLFYNEQFF.

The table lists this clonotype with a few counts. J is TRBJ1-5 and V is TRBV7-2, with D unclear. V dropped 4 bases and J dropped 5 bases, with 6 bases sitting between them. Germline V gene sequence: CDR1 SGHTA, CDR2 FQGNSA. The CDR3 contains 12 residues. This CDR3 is CASSSPHQPQHF. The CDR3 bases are TGTGCCAGCAGCTCCCCCCATCAGCCCCAGCATTTT.

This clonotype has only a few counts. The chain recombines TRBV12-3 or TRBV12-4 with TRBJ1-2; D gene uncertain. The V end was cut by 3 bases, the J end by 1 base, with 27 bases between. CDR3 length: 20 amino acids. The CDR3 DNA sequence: TGTGCCAGCAGTTTTTCGGCGGCCTGGGATACACTTTCCAGTAACTATGGCTACACCTTC. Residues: CASSFSAAWDTLSSNYGYTF.

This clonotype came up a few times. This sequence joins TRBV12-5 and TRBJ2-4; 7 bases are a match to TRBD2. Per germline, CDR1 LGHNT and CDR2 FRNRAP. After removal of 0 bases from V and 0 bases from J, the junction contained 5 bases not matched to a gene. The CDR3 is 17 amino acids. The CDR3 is CASGLVGRGLAKNIQYF. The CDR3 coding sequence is TGTGCTAGTGGTTTGGTAGGGAGGGGACTAGCCAAAAACATTCAGTACTTC.

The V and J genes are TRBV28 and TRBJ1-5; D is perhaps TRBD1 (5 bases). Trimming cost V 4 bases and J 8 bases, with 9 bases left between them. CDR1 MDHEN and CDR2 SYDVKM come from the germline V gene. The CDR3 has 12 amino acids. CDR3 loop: CASSYGGEPQHF. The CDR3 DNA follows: TGTGCCAGCAGTTATGGGGGGGAGCCCCAGCATTTT.